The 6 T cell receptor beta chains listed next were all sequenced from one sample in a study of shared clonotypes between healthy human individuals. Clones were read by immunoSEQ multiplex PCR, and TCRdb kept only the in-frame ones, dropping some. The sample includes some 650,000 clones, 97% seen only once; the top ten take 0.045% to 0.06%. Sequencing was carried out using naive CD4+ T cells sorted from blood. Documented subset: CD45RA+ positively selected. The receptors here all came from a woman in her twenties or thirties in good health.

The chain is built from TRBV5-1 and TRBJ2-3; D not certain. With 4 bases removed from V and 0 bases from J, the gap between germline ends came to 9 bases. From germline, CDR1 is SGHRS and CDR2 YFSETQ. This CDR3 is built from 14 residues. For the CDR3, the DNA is TGCGCCAGCAGCGATACTACTAGCACAGATACGCAGTATTTT. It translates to CASSDTTSTDTQYF.

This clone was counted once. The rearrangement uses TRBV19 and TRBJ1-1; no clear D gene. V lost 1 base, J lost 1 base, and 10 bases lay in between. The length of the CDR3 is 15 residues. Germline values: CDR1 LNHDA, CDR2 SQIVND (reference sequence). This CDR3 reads CASSIGYGPNTEAFF. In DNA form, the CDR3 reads TGTGCCAGTAGTATAGGGTACGGCCCGAACACTGAAGCTTTCTTT.

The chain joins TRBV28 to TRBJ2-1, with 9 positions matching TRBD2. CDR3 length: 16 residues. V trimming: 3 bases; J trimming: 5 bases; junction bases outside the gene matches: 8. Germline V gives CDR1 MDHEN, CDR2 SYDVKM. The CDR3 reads CASSLPGASGDNEQFF. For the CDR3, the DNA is TGTGCCAGCAGTTTGCCCGGGGCTAGCGGGGACAATGAGCAGTTCTTC.

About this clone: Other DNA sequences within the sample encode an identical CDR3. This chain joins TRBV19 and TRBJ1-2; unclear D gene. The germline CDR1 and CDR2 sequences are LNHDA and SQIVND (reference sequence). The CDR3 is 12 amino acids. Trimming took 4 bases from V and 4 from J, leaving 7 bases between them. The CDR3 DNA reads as TGTGCCAGTAGTAAAAGAGGCTATGGCTACACCTTC. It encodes CASSKRGYGYTF.

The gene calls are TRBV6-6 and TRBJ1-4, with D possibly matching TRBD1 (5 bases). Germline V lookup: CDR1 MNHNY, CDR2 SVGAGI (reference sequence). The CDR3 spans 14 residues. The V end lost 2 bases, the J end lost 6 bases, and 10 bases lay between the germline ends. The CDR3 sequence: CASSYPGEDEKLFF. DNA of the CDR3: TGTGCCAGCAGTTACCCGGGGGAGGATGAAAAACTGTTTTTT.

The CDR3 loop reads CASSTGVGNTIYF. The CDR3 DNA sequence: TGTGCCAGTAGCACAGGGGTTGGAAACACCATATATTTT. The V call is TRBV19, the J call TRBJ1-3, with 7 positions matching TRBD1. The CDR3 totals 13 residues. Germline loops: CDR1 LNHDA, CDR2 SQIVND (reference sequence). After removal of 6 bases from V and 3 bases from J, the junction contained 2 bases not matched to a gene.